This is a list of T cell receptor beta chains from one sample in a study of cytomegalovirus exposure and HLA in healthy donors. Here immunoSEQ multiplex PCR was the method, and the copy in TCRdb shows in-frame clones only, minus some. Among roughly 130,000 clones, about nine tenths were seen once, and the ten largest hold less than 1.5%. The specimen sequenced was PBMCs. The receptors shown here come from a man aged 30-40 years in good health and CMV-seronegative. The CDR3 runs from the conserved cysteine through the conserved F or W. Each record gives: V gene, D gene, J gene, clone size, CDR3 DNA, CDR3 protein. A D gene is named only where the DNA matches it firmly. A row's size may be missing; if present it is once, few, many or a size class.

V gene: TRBV5-4
D gene: TRBD2
J gene: TRBJ2-1
clone size: -
CDR3 DNA: TGTGCCAGCAGCCCATTGGGTCTAGCGGGAGGGCCCACCTACAATGAGCAGTTCTTC
CDR3 protein: CASSPLGLAGGPTYNEQFF

V gene: TRBV29-1
D gene: TRBD2
J gene: TRBJ2-7
clone size: -
CDR3 DNA: TGCAGCGTCCTAGCGGGATCCTACGAGCAGTACTTC
CDR3 protein: CSVLAGSYEQYF

V gene: TRBV19
D gene: -
J gene: TRBJ2-1
clone size: few
CDR3 DNA: TGTGCCAGTAGATGGGGGGATCTCGTGGGCAATGAGCAGTTCTTC
CDR3 protein: CASRWGDLVGNEQFF

V gene: TRBV30
D gene: TRBD1
J gene: TRBJ2-2
clone size: -
CDR3 DNA: TGTGCCTGGAGCCAGGGGGCGGCCGGGGAGCTGTTTTTT
CDR3 protein: CAWSQGAAGELFF

V gene: TRBV5-1
D gene: TRBD1
J gene: TRBJ1-2
clone size: -
CDR3 DNA: TGCGCCAGCAGCCTCCGGGACAGGGGGACCAACTATGGCTACACCTTC
CDR3 protein: CASSLRDRGTNYGYTF

V gene: TRBV5-4
D gene: TRBD1
J gene: TRBJ2-4
clone size: -
CDR3 DNA: TGTGCCAGCAGCTTGGCTCCGGGACAGGGGGCAGACATTCAGTACTTC
CDR3 protein: CASSLAPGQGADIQYF

V gene: TRBV30
D gene: -
J gene: TRBJ2-1
clone size: -
CDR3 DNA: TGTGCCTGGAGTGAGGGGTTCAATGAGCAGTTCTTC
CDR3 protein: CAWSEGFNEQFF

V gene: TRBV6-1
D gene: TRBD1
J gene: TRBJ2-5
clone size: -
CDR3 DNA: TGTGCCAGCAGTAATATTAGACAGGGCCAAGAGACCCAGTACTTC
CDR3 protein: CASSNIRQGQETQYF

V gene: TRBV6-1
D gene: TRBD2
J gene: TRBJ2-2
clone size: -
CDR3 DNA: TGTGCCAGCAGCCAGACTAGCGGGACTACCGGGGAGCTGTTTTTT
CDR3 protein: CASSQTSGTTGELFF

V gene: TRBV6-5
D gene: -
J gene: TRBJ1-5
clone size: few
CDR3 DNA: TGTGCCACCTCCCAAGGGGGTTTCAATCAGCCCCAGCATTTT
CDR3 protein: CATSQGGFNQPQHF

V gene: TRBV19
D gene: TRBD1
J gene: TRBJ2-6
clone size: -
CDR3 DNA: TGTGCCAGTAGTAAGTGGACAGGGGGATCGGGGGCCAACGTCCTGACTTTC
CDR3 protein: CASSKWTGGSGANVLTF

V gene: TRBV4-1
D gene: TRBD2
J gene: TRBJ2-1
clone size: -
CDR3 DNA: TGCGCCAGCAGCCGGCAGTCCGGGACTAGCGGGATCTACAATGAGCAGTTCTTC
CDR3 protein: CASSRQSGTSGIYNEQFF

V gene: TRBV5-4
D gene: -
J gene: TRBJ1-2
clone size: -
CDR3 DNA: TGTGCCAGCAGCTTGGACAGGAACTATGGCTACACCTTC
CDR3 protein: CASSLDRNYGYTF

V gene: TRBV6-6
D gene: TRBD1
J gene: TRBJ1-1
clone size: -
CDR3 DNA: TGTGCCAGCACATACAGGGGAGAGGTCGACACTGAAGCTTTCTTT
CDR3 protein: CASTYRGEVDTEAFF

V gene: TRBV13
D gene: -
J gene: TRBJ1-3
clone size: -
CDR3 DNA: TGTGCCAGCAGCTTTCAGTCTCGATCTGGAAACACCATATATTTT
CDR3 protein: CASSFQSRSGNTIYF

V gene: TRBV30
D gene: TRBD1
J gene: TRBJ2-5
clone size: -
CDR3 DNA: TGTGCCTGGATGGCAGGGGGAGAGACCCAGTACTTC
CDR3 protein: CAWMAGGETQYF